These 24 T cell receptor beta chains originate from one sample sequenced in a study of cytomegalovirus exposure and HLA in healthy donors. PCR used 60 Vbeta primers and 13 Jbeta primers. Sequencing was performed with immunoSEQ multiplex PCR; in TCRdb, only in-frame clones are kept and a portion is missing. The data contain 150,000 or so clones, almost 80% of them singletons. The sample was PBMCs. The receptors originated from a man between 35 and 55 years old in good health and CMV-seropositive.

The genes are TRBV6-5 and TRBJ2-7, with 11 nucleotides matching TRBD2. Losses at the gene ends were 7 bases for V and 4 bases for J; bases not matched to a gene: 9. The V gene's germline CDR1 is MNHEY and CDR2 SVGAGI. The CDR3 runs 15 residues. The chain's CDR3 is CASTAGASGRYEQYF. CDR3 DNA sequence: TGTGCCAGCACCGCTGGGGCTAGCGGGAGGTACGAGCAGTACTTC.

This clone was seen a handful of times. CDR3 in amino acids: CASSLVFGGRNEQFF. As DNA, the CDR3 is TGTGCCAGCAGCTTAGTATTCGGGGGTAGGAATGAGCAGTTCTTC. V usage is TRBV7-6 and J usage is TRBJ2-1; D may be TRBD2 (6 bases). The CDR3 contains 15 residues. V lost 1 base to trimming and J lost 7 bases, with 14 bases between them. The germline CDR1 and CDR2 sequences are SGHVS and FNYEAQ.

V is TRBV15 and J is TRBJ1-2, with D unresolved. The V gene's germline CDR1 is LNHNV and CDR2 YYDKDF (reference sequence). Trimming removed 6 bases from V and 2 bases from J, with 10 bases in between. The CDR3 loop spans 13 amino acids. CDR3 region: CATSPYSNYGYTF. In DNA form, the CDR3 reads TGTGCCACCAGTCCATACAGCAACTATGGCTACACCTTC.

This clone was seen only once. CDR3 DNA sequence: TGTGCCAGCAGTTACTCGGGGGGGCCTGGAAACACCATATATTTT. Its translation is CASSYSGGPGNTIYF. The rearrangement uses TRBV6-5 and TRBJ1-3; perhaps TRBD1 as D (6 bases). Per germline, CDR1 MNHEY and CDR2 SVGAGI. The CDR3 runs 15 residues. Trimming took off 0 bases at V and 2 bases at J, with 8 bases between the two ends.

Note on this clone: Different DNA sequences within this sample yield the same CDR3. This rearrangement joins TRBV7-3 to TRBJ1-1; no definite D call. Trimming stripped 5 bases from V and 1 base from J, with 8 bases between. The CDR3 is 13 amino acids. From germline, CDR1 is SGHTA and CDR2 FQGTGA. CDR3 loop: CASSPQENTEAFF. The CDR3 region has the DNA TGTGCCAGCAGCCCTCAGGAGAACACTGAAGCTTTCTTT.

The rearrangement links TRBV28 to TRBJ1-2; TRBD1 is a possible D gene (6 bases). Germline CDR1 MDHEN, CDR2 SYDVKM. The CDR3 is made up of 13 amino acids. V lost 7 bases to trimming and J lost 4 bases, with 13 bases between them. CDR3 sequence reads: CASKGGVGYGYTF. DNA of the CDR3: TGTGCCAGCAAAGGGGGGGTGGGCTATGGCTACACCTTC.

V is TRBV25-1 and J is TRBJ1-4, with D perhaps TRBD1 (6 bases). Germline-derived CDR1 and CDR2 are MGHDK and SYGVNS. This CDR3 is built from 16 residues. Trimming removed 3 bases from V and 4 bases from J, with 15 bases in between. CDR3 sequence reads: CASSDHLGRGNEKLFF. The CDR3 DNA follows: TGTGCCAGCAGTGATCATCTGGGCAGGGGTAATGAAAAACTGTTTTTT.

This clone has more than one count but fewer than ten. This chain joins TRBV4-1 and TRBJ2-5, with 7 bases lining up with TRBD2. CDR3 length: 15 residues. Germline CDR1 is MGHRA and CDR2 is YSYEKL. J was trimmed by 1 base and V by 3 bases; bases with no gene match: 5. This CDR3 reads CASSQDGLGQETQYF. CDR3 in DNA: TGCGCCAGCAGCCAGGATGGACTAGGCCAAGAGACCCAGTACTTC.

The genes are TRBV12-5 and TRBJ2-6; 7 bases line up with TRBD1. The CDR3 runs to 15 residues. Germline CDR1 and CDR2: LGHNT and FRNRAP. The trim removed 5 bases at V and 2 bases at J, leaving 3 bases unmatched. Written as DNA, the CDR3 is TGTGCTAGTGGTCTGACAGGGACTGGGGCCAACGTCCTGACTTTC. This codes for CASGLTGTGANVLTF.

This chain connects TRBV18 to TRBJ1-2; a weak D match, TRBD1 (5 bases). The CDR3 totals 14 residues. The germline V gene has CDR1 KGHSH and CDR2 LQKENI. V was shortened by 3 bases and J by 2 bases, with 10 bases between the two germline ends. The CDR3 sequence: CASSPAGGNYGYTF. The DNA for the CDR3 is TGTGCCAGCTCACCGGCGGGGGGGAACTATGGCTACACCTTC.

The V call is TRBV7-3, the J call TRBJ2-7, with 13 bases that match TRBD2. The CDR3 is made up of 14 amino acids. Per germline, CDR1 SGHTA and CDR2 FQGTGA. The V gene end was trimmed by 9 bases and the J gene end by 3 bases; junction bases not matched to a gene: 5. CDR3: CARGLAGRVYEQYF. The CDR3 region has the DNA TGTGCCAGGGGACTAGCGGGGCGGGTCTACGAGCAGTACTTC.

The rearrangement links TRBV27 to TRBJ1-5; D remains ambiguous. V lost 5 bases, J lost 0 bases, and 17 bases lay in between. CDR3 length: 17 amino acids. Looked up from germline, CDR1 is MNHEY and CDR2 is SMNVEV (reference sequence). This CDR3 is CASSPFGREYSNQPQHF. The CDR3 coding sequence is TGTGCCAGCAGTCCCTTCGGGAGGGAATATAGCAATCAGCCCCAGCATTTT.

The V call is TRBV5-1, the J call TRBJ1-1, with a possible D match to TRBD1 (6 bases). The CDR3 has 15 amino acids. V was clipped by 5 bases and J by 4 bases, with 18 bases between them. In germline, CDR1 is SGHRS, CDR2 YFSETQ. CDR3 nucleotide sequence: TGCGCCAGCAGGCCTGGACAGCCGGGCAGCACTGAAGCTTTCTTT. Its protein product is CASRPGQPGSTEAFF.

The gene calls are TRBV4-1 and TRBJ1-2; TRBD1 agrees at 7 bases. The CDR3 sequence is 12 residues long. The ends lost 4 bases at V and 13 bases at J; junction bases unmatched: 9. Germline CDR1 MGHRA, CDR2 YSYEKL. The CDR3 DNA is TGCGCCAGCAGCCTTAAGACAGGGTGGCTCACCTTC. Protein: CASSLKTGWLTF.

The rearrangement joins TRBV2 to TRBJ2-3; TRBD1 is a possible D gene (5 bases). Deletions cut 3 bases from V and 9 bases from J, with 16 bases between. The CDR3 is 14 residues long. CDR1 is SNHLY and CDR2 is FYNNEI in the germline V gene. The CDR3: CASSDPGKVLTQYF. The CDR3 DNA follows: TGTGCCAGCAGTGATCCAGGGAAAGTTCTCACGCAGTATTTT.

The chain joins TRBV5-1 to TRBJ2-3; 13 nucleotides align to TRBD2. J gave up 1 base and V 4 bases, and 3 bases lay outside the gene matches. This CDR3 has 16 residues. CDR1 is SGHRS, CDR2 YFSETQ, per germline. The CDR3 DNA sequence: TGCGCCAGCAGCCAGGGACTAGCGGGACGCACAGATACGCAGTATTTT. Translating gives CASSQGLAGRTDTQYF. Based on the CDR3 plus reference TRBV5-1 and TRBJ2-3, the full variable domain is KAGVTQTPRYLIKTRGQQVTLSCSPISGHRSVSWYQQTPGQGLQFLFEYFSETQRNKGNFPGRFSGRQFSNSRSEMNVSTLELGDSALYLCASSQGLAGRTDTQYFGPGTRLTVL.

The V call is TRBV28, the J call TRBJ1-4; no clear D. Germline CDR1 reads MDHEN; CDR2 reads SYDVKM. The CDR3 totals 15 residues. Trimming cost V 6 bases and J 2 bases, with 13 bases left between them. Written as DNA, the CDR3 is TGTGCCAGCAGATTAGGAGGCACGACTAATGAAAAACTGTTTTTT. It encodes CASRLGGTTNEKLFF.

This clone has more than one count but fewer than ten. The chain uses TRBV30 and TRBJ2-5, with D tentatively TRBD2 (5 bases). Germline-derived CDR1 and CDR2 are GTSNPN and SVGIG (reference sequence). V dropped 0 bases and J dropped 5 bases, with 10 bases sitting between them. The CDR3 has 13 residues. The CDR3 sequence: CAWSVAGGETQYF. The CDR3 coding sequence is TGTGCCTGGAGTGTGGCGGGTGGGGAGACCCAGTACTTC. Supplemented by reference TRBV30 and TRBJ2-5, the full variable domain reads SQTIHQWPATLVQPVGSPLSLECTVEGTSNPNLYWYRQAAGRGLQLLFYSVGIGQISSEVPQNLSASRPQDRQFILSSKKLLLSDSGFYLCAWSVAGGETQYFGPGTRLLVL.

CDR3 sequence: CATLPPGPHQPQHF. The CDR3 coding sequence is TGTGCCACCCTGCCCCCAGGGCCCCACCAGCCCCAGCATTTT. The chain is built from TRBV19 and TRBJ1-5; a possible D gene is TRBD1 (5 bases). The V end lost 10 bases, the J end lost 7 bases, and 20 bases lay between the germline ends. The CDR3 has 14 amino acids. Germline assignment: CDR1 LNHDA and CDR2 SQIVND (reference sequence).

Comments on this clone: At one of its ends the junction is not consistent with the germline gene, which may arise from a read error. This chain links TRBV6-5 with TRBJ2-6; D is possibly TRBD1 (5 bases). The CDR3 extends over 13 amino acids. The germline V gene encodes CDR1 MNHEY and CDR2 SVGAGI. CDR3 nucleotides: TGTGCCAGTGTGGGTTCTGGGGCCAACGGCCTGACTTTC. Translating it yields CASVGSGANGLTF.

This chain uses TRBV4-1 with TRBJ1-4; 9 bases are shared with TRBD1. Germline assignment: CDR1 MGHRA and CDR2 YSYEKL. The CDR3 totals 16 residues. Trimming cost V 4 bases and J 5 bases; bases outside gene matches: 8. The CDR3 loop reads CASSRSTGTGNEKLFF. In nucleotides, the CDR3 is TGCGCCAGCAGCCGTAGCACCGGGACAGGGAATGAAAAACTGTTTTTT.

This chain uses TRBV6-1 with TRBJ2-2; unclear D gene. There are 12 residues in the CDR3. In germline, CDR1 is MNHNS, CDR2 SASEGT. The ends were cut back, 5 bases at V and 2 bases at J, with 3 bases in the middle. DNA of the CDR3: TGTGCCAGCAGTTCAAACACCGGGGAGCTGTTTTTT. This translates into CASSSNTGELFF.

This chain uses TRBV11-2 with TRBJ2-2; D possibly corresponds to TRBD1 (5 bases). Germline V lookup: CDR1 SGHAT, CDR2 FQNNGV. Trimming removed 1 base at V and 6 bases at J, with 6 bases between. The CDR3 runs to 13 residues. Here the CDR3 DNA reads TGTGCCAGCAGCTTAGTCAGGGCCGGGGAGCTGTTTTTT. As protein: CASSLVRAGELFF.

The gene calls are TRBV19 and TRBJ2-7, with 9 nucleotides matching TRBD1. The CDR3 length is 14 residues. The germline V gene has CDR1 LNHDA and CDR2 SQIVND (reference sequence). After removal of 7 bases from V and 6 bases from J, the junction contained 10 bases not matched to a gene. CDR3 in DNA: TGTGCCAGTACCCCGGACAGGGGATCGATCGAGCAGTACTTC. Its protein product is CASTPDRGSIEQYF.